In this sample, the clone carrying this T cell receptor beta chain turned up many times. TCRdb processed the 5' RACE reads anew with MiXCR; each CDR3 protein has one entry. The sample shows more than 150,000 distinct CDR3 sequences, over 15% of them seen only once. This record belongs to a study of CD8 T cells in ankylosing spondylitis. This CDR3 is 19 amino acids long. Germline lookup yields CDR1 DFQATT and CDR2 SNEGSKA (reference sequence). The J segment lost 1 base and the V segment lost 1 base, leaving 15 bases of the junction unmatched. Specimen: blood, either unsorted or a sorted T cell fraction (not recorded which). This TCR was sampled from a male donor under 35 with ankylosing spondylitis or in good health (not recorded which). The rearrangement links TRBV20-1 to TRBJ1-1, with 10 bases lining up with TRBD1. The CDR3 loop reads CSARAVPGDRGARNTEAFF. DNA for the CDR3: TGCAGTGCTAGAGCGGTTCCGGGGGACAGGGGCGCCAGGAACACTGAAGCTTTCTTT.